The next 15 T cell receptor beta chains were all read from a single sample in a study of Ad26.COV2.S vaccination and SARS-CoV-2 variants. Noted treatment: roughly 18 received Ad26.COV2.S at low or high dose, single or two shots; about 5 received placebo; per-sample allocation not given. Repertoires come from day 63 after the first vaccine or placebo injection. Profiled with immunoSEQ multiplex PCR; TCRdb holds only in-frame clones, not every one. Here the sample spans about 330,000 clones, roughly 88% being singletons. This specimen consisted of peripheral blood, obtained in a trial of Ad26.COV2.S vaccine versus placebo. These receptors were obtained from a person between 18 and 59 years old who received the Ad26.COV2.S COVID-19 vaccine or a placebo.

J is TRBJ2-1 and V is TRBV3-1 (or the pseudogene TRBV3-2), with 11 positions matching TRBD2. The V and J ends lost 8 bases and 7 bases, in that order; junction bases with no gene match: 10. Per the germline V gene, CDR1 is LGHDT and CDR2 is YNNKEL (reference sequence). The CDR3 contains 15 residues. Here the CDR3 reads CASAYSGRASNEQFF. The CDR3, as DNA: TGTGCCAGCGCCTATAGCGGGAGGGCCTCAAATGAGCAGTTCTTC.

The chain recombines TRBV5-1 with TRBJ2-1; 9 positions agree with TRBD2. The CDR3 contains 15 residues. The germline V gene has CDR1 SGHRS and CDR2 YFSETQ. The J segment lost 8 bases and the V segment lost 0 bases, leaving 6 bases of the junction unmatched. The CDR3, as DNA: TGCGCCAGCAGCTTGGCGGGCGGGGGGGCCTATGAGCAGTTCTTC. Protein product: CASSLAGGGAYEQFF.

The J gene is TRBJ2-5, the V gene TRBV27; 13 bases fit TRBD2. The CDR3 loop spans 17 amino acids. With 5 bases clipped from V and 6 bases from J, the junction kept 12 bases outside the gene matches. From germline, CDR1 is MNHEY and CDR2 SMNVEV (reference sequence). The CDR3 nucleotides read TGTGCCAGCAGTCGCCCAACTAGCGGGGGGGCAGGGAAGACCCAGTACTTC. Amino acids: CASSRPTSGGAGKTQYF.

This chain connects TRBV5-4 to TRBJ1-2; D is possibly TRBD1 (5 bases). Between the trimmed V and J ends, which lost 4 bases and 8 bases, there was a span of 18 bases. Germline CDR1 and CDR2: SGHNT and YYREEE (reference sequence). CDR3 length: 14 amino acids. The CDR3 DNA is TGTGCCAGCAGCGTGGGGGGGGAAGAGGTCGGCTACACCTTC. Encoded protein: CASSVGGEEVGYTF.

This CDR3 reads CASSVDRDFLGGYTF. The DNA of the CDR3 is TGCGCCAGCAGTGTCGACAGGGATTTTTTAGGTGGCTACACCTTC. The genes are TRBV5-1 and TRBJ1-2, with 7 positions matching TRBD1. CDR3 length: 15 amino acids. Germline V CDR1 and CDR2: SGHRS, YFSETQ. V gave up 5 bases and J gave up 7 bases; unmatched junction bases: 14. Full variable domain (missing parts from reference TRBV5-1 and TRBJ1-2): KAGVTQTPRYLIKTRGQQVTLSCSPISGHRSVSWYQQTPGQGLQFLFEYFSETQRNKGNFPGRFSGRQFSNSRSEMNVSTLELGDSALYLCASSVDRDFLGGYTFGSGTRLTVV.

This chain links TRBV6-5 with TRBJ1-2; TRBD1 might be the D (5 bases). Per germline, CDR1 MNHEY and CDR2 SVGAGI. Trimming took off 6 bases at V and 6 bases at J, with 14 bases between the two ends. This CDR3 is 13 amino acids long. The CDR3 reads CASRGRVGDGYTF. In DNA, the CDR3 is TGTGCCAGCAGGGGGCGGGTAGGAGATGGCTACACCTTC.

The chain has TRBV25-1 and TRBJ1-6; D gene ambiguous. Trimming removed 9 bases from V and 6 bases from J, with 12 bases in between. Germline values: CDR1 MGHDK, CDR2 SYGVNS. This CDR3 is 13 amino acids long. CDR3 nucleotide sequence: TGTGCCAGTTGCTCCCCCGGTAATTCACCCCTCCACTTT. It codes for CASCSPGNSPLHF.

The chain employs TRBV5-5 and TRBJ1-1; tentatively, D is TRBD1 (5 bases). The germline V gene encodes CDR1 SGHKS and CDR2 YYEKEE (reference sequence). The CDR3 runs to 14 residues. V was trimmed by 4 bases and J by 4 bases, leaving 14 bases between them. Here the CDR3 reads CASSQTVLGTEAFF. CDR3 coding DNA: TGTGCCAGCAGCCAGACAGTATTGGGCACTGAAGCTTTCTTT.

Notes on this clone: One end of the junction fails to match germline, which may point to a read error. The gene calls are TRBV5-4 and TRBJ2-5; perhaps D is TRBD1 or TRBD2 (7 bases each). Germline V gives CDR1 SGHNT, CDR2 YYREEE (reference sequence). The CDR3 has 17 residues. This CDR3 is CARRPGGGMGGAETQYF. The CDR3 DNA sequence: TGTGCCCGCAGGCCAGGGGGGGGGATGGGTGGCGCGGAGACCCAGTACTTC.

The V call is TRBV5-1, the J call TRBJ2-1, with 9 bases identical to TRBD2. Unmatched junction bases numbered 10, after V lost 4 bases and J lost 5 bases. There are 16 residues in the CDR3. Germline lookup yields CDR1 SGHRS and CDR2 YFSETQ. CDR3: CASSPDVAGAHNEQFF. In nucleotides, the CDR3 is TGCGCCAGCAGCCCGGACGTAGCGGGAGCCCACAATGAGCAGTTCTTC.

The J gene is TRBJ1-6, the V gene TRBV19; no reliable D call. Looked up from germline, CDR1 is LNHDA and CDR2 is SQIVND (reference sequence). The CDR3 length is 14 residues. The ends were cut back, 2 bases at V and 7 bases at J, with 9 bases in the middle. The CDR3 reads CASSITEVNSPLHF. DNA for the CDR3: TGTGCCAGTAGTATAACTGAAGTGAATTCACCCCTCCACTTT.

This clone was seen more than once but under ten times. The chain joins TRBV12-3 or TRBV12-4 to TRBJ1-5, with 8 bases that match TRBD1. The CDR3 loop spans 13 amino acids. The ends lost 7 bases at V and 4 bases at J; junction bases unmatched: 3. CDR3 protein: CASTGTGNQPQHF. The CDR3 bases are TGTGCCAGCACCGGGACAGGAAATCAGCCCCAGCATTTT.

The chain employs TRBV12-3 or TRBV12-4 and TRBJ1-5; 7 bases agree with TRBD1. V lost 9 bases and J lost 10; bases outside the gene matches: 12. This CDR3 is built from 13 residues. The DNA of the CDR3 is TGTGCCAGTCAGCCGACAGGGTTGGGCCCCCAGCATTTT. This translates into CASQPTGLGPQHF.

This chain links TRBV9 with TRBJ2-1; TRBD2 matches at 7 bases. The CDR3 has 16 residues. The germline V gene has CDR1 SGDLS and CDR2 YYNGEE. V was pared by 0 bases and J by 8 bases, with 11 bases of the junction left unmatched. This CDR3 reads CASSVGGGSRYDEQFF. CDR3 coding DNA: TGTGCCAGCAGCGTAGGGGGCGGGAGTAGATACGATGAGCAGTTCTTC.

The J gene is TRBJ1-2, the V gene TRBV5-6; D gene uncertain. Germline V gene lookup returns CDR1 SGHDT and CDR2 YYEEEE. V lost 1 base to trimming and J lost 5 bases, with 6 bases between them. The CDR3 spans 12 residues. The CDR3: CASSLMEYGYTF. The DNA for the CDR3 is TGTGCCAGCAGCTTGATGGAGTATGGCTACACCTTC.